This entry lists 22 T cell receptor beta chains sequenced from one sample in a study of T cells in women clearing cervical HPV infection. Sequencing was performed with immunoSEQ multiplex PCR; in TCRdb, only in-frame clones are kept and a portion is missing. The table lists around 12,000 clones, with about 9.4% in the top ten. Sequencing was done on a sample of blood buffy coat. These receptors all stem from a woman between 18 and 70 years old with a cervical HPV16 infection that either progressed to CIN3+ or cleared (not recorded which).

As for this clone: The CDR3 is cut off 3 residues early in the read; its end comes from the germline J gene. The J gene is TRBJ2-1, the V gene TRBV5-1; 10 bases align to TRBD2. Germline assignment: CDR1 SGHRS and CDR2 YFSETQ. This CDR3 has 16 residues. V lost 0 bases, J lost 6 bases, and 6 bases stayed unmatched. The CDR3 sequence is CASSLASGGETNEQFF. CDR3 DNA (partial): TGCGCCAGCAGCTTGGCAAGCGGGGGGGAGACCAATGAG.

This chain's CDR3 is CASSSTGGDSPLHF. Partial CDR3 DNA: TGTGCCAGCAGCTCGACAGGAGGAGACTCACCC. The gene calls are TRBV7-2 and TRBJ1-6; the D gene is possibly TRBD1 (6 bases). The read is 3 residues too short to cover the CDR3 end, so that end is filled in from the germline J gene. The CDR3 is 14 amino acids. Germline V gene sequence: CDR1 SGHTA, CDR2 FQGNSA. V was cut by 4 bases and J by 10 bases, with 14 bases left in between.

Worth noting for this clone: The read falls 3 residues short of the CDR3 end, and the missing part is taken from the germline J gene. This sequence joins TRBV20-1 and TRBJ1-4; 11 bases fit TRBD1. The CDR3 consists of 16 residues. In germline, CDR1 is DFQATT, CDR2 SNEGSKA (reference sequence). The trim removed 0 bases at V and 8 bases at J, leaving 8 bases unmatched. CDR3 in amino acids: CSARDADRGLGEKLFF. CDR3 bases read: TGCAGTGCTAGAGACGCGGACAGGGGGCTTGGCGAAAAA.

As for this clone: The read gets to within 3 residues of the CDR3 end, and the germline J gene fills in the rest. The rearrangement links TRBV20-1 to TRBJ2-5; no clear D gene. Germline V gene data show CDR1 as DFQATT and CDR2 as SNEGSKA (reference sequence). CDR3 length: 14 residues. V was clipped by 0 bases and J by 2 bases, with 10 bases between them. This CDR3 reads CSARERIPQETQYF. Incomplete CDR3 DNA: TGCAGTGCTAGAGAGCGAATTCCTCAAGAGACC.

Details on this clone: The read is 3 residues too short to cover the CDR3 end, so that end is filled in from the germline J gene. The chain links TRBV14 to TRBJ2-3; 7 bases fit TRBD1. CDR3 length: 15 residues. J lost 1 base, V lost 4 bases, and 5 bases had no gene match. Per germline, CDR1 SGHDN and CDR2 FVKESK. The CDR3 spells CASSLRTGGTDTQYF. Incomplete CDR3 DNA: TGTGCCAGCAGCCTCCGGACAGGTGGCACAGATACG.

To note about this clone: The read is 3 residues too short to cover the CDR3 end, so that end is filled in from the germline J gene. This sequence joins TRBV5-1 and TRBJ2-7; the D gene is possibly TRBD2 (5 bases). The V gene lost 4 bases and the J gene lost 0 bases, with 8 bases spanning the gap. Germline CDR1 reads SGHRS; CDR2 reads YFSETQ. This CDR3 contains 13 residues. The CDR3 is CASSRGDSYEQYF. The CDR3 bases that were read are TGCGCCAGCAGCCGGGGAGACTCCTACGAG.

Worth noting for this clone: The read ends 3 residues before the CDR3 terminus; that terminus is restored from the germline J gene. V and J are TRBV7-2 and TRBJ2-2; 7 bases fit TRBD2. This CDR3 region has 14 residues. V was pared by 5 bases and J by 7 bases, with 7 bases of the junction left unmatched. Germline values: CDR1 SGHTA, CDR2 FQGNSA. The CDR3 bases that were read are TGTGCCAGCAGCGTGGGACTACAAGGCGGGGAG. It specifies CASSVGLQGGE. The entire CDR3 protein reads CASSVGLQGGELFF.

About this clone: The CDR3 goes on 3 residues after the read ends, and that part is filled in from the germline J gene. This chain joins TRBV30 and TRBJ2-2; 7 bases agree with TRBD1. Germline CDR1 GTSNPN, CDR2 SVGIG (reference sequence). CDR3 size: 17 residues. The sequenced part of the CDR3 DNA is TGTGCCTGGAGCTCCGGGACAGCGAGCTCCTATAATTCACCG. Translation: CAWSSGTASSYNSP. The CDR3 as a whole reads CAWSSGTASSYNSPLFF.

A remark on this clone: With the read ending 3 residues before the CDR3 end, the germline J gene is used to fill in that end. The rearrangement links TRBV4-1 to TRBJ1-6; D might be TRBD1 (5 bases). Trimming stripped 0 bases from V and 7 bases from J, with 13 bases between. Germline values: CDR1 MGHRA, CDR2 YSYEKL. The CDR3 spans 16 residues. The CDR3 DNA, read in part, is TGCGCCAGCAGCCAAGAACGGCCAGAGGGGAATTCACCC. Protein sequence: CASSQERPEGNSP. The whole CDR3 protein reads CASSQERPEGNSPLHF.

Regarding this clone: The read terminates 3 residues before the CDR3 end, so the remaining end is supplied by the germline J gene. This chain joins TRBV7-6 and TRBJ2-3; tentative D call: TRBD2 (5 bases). Germline assignment: CDR1 SGHVS and CDR2 FNYEAQ. This CDR3 has 12 amino acids. CDR3 DNA, as far as it was read: TGTGCCAGCAGCCCCGACGGGGAGACG. This sequence encodes CASSPDGET. The whole CDR3 protein reads CASSPDGETQYF.

Points on this clone: The read terminates 3 residues before the CDR3 end, so the remaining end is supplied by the germline J gene. This chain uses TRBV2 with TRBJ1-5; perhaps TRBD1 as D (6 bases). Germline V gene lookup returns CDR1 SNHLY and CDR2 FYNNEI. V lost 2 bases and J 3 bases, leaving 17 bases between the germline ends. The CDR3 loop spans 17 amino acids. The DNA read from the CDR3 is TGTGCCAGCAGTGAATCGGGACAAGACCCCAACAATCAGCCC. Protein: CASSESGQDPNNQP. The whole CDR3 sequence is CASSESGQDPNNQPQHF.

As regards this clone: Read coverage stops 3 residues before the CDR3 terminus; the germline J gene supplies the remainder. The gene calls are TRBV7-2 and TRBJ1-1; D not certain. Germline V lookup: CDR1 SGHTA, CDR2 FQGNSA. V was trimmed by 4 bases and J by 0 bases, leaving 6 bases between them. The CDR3 is made up of 13 amino acids. CDR3 region: CASSWTMNTEAFF. Incomplete CDR3 DNA: TGTGCCAGCAGCTGGACTATGAACACTGAA.

The DNA read from the CDR3 is TGCAGTGCTAGCACGCGGTCCGCTGAA. Amino acids: CSASTRSAE. The full-length CDR3 reads as CSASTRSAEAFF. The chain carries TRBV20-1 and TRBJ1-1, with D unresolved. The CDR3 goes on 3 residues after the read ends, and that part is filled in from the germline J gene. CDR3 length: 12 residues. CDR1 is DFQATT and CDR2 is SNEGSKA in the germline V gene (reference sequence). With 3 bases removed from V and 6 bases from J, the gap between germline ends came to 11 bases.

Comment on this clone: The read stops 3 residues short of the end of the CDR3; the missing end is completed from the germline J gene. This chain links TRBV7-9 with TRBJ1-3; no clear D gene. The V gene lost 7 bases and the J gene lost 3 bases, with 7 bases spanning the gap. The CDR3 extends over 12 amino acids. Germline loops: CDR1 SEHNR, CDR2 FQNEAQ (reference sequence). The sequenced part of the CDR3 DNA is TGTGCCAGCATCGCGAATGGAAACACC. Its protein is CASIANGNT. The whole CDR3 sequence reads CASIANGNTIYF. Complete variable domain (other parts from reference TRBV7-9 and TRBJ1-3): DTGVSQNPRHKITKRGQNVTFRCDPISEHNRLYWYRQTLGQGPEFLTYFQNEAQLEKSRLLSDRFSAERPKGSFSTLEIQRTEQGDSAMYLCASIANGNTIYFGEGSWLTVV.

As to this clone: Read coverage stops 3 residues before the CDR3 terminus; the germline J gene supplies the remainder. V usage is TRBV7-6 and J usage is TRBJ2-5; TRBD2 aligns across 7 bases. J gave up 2 bases and V 5 bases, and 14 bases lay outside the gene matches. The germline V gene encodes CDR1 SGHVS and CDR2 FNYEAQ. The CDR3 totals 17 residues. The CDR3 bases that were read are TGTGCCAGCAGCCCAAGATTGTTGGCGGGACTACAAGAGACC. Residues: CASSPRLLAGLQET. The full CDR3 protein is CASSPRLLAGLQETQYF.

As regards this clone: The CDR3 end lies 3 residues beyond the end of the read and is filled in from the germline J gene. This specimen includes other DNA sequences encoding the same CDR3. The chain employs TRBV18 and TRBJ1-3; 7 bases fit TRBD1. CDR3 length equals 13 residues. J was trimmed by 4 bases and V by 10 bases; bases with no gene match: 7. Germline V lookup: CDR1 KGHSH, CDR2 LQKENI. The CDR3 DNA, read in part, is TGTGCCACCGAGGGGGCCGAAGGAAACACC. Residues: CATEGAEGNT. The full CDR3 reads CATEGAEGNTIYF.

Partial CDR3 DNA: TGTGCCAGCAGCTCTCTCGGGGACAGGGGGATTCTCAATGAG. This encodes CASSSLGDRGILNE. In full, the CDR3 is CASSSLGDRGILNEQFF. The gene calls are TRBV9 and TRBJ2-1; 11 bases agree with TRBD1. The observed sequence ends 3 residues before the CDR3 terminus, with the missing tail filled in from the germline J gene. The germline CDR1 and CDR2 sequences are SGDLS and YYNGEE. CDR3 length equals 17 residues. Trimming removed 4 bases from V and 6 bases from J; junction bases left unmatched: 12.

A remark on this clone: The missing CDR3 end, 3 residues past where the read stops, is filled in from the germline J gene. The chain has TRBV5-1 and TRBJ2-7; D is perhaps TRBD2 (7 bases). Germline values: CDR1 SGHRS, CDR2 YFSETQ. The CDR3 covers 15 residues. Trimming left V 4 bases short and J 1 base short, with 15 bases between. The sequenced part of the CDR3 DNA is TGCGCCAGCAGCCTGGAGGGGGGGCCGTCCTACGAG. This codes for CASSLEGGPSYE. The full CDR3 sequence reads CASSLEGGPSYEQYF.

On this clone itself: The DNA ends 3 residues before the CDR3 does, and the rest of the CDR3 is filled in from the germline J gene. This sequence joins TRBV6-2 or TRBV6-3 and TRBJ2-3; 8 bases agree with TRBD2. CDR1 MNHEY and CDR2 SVGEGT come from the germline V gene. Trimming cost V 5 bases and J 2 bases; bases outside gene matches: 3. The CDR3 extends over 14 amino acids. This CDR3 reads CASSERGSTDTQYF. CDR3 DNA, as far as it was read: TGTGCCAGCAGTGAGCGGGGGTCCACAGATACG.

Remarks on this clone: The sequenced fragment ends 3 residues before the CDR3 boundary, so the rest is inferred from the germline J gene. The rearrangement joins TRBV5-8 to TRBJ2-7, with 8 bases lining up with TRBD1. Germline V gene data show CDR1 as SGHTS and CDR2 as YDEGEE. This CDR3 region has 14 residues. V lost 7 bases, J lost 4 bases, and 10 bases stayed unmatched. CDR3 sequence reads: CASRPRDRSYEQYF. CDR3 DNA, as far as it was read: TGTGCCAGCCGACCTCGGGACAGGTCTTACGAG.

With regard to this clone: The read comes to an end 3 residues before the CDR3 does, leaving the germline J gene to fill in the end. This sequence joins TRBV6-2 or TRBV6-3 and TRBJ1-1; D unclear. V was clipped by 8 bases and J by 0 bases, with 13 bases between them. The CDR3 totals 14 residues. The germline gives CDR1 MNHEY, CDR2 SVGEGT. CDR3 residues: CASRLAGLNTEAFF. Incomplete CDR3 DNA: TGTGCCAGCCGTCTTGCTGGGCTGAACACTGAA.

In the case of this clone: The read is 3 residues too short to cover the CDR3 end, so that end is filled in from the germline J gene. This sequence joins TRBV7-2 and TRBJ2-7; no clear D gene. The CDR3 loop spans 14 amino acids. The germline V and J ends were trimmed by 0 bases and 2 bases, with 8 bases remaining between them. The germline CDR1 and CDR2 sequences are SGHTA and FQGNSA. The covered CDR3 bases are TGTGCCAGCAGCTTAGCGGTGCAGGCCTACGAG. Its protein is CASSLAVQAYE. The complete CDR3 sequence is CASSLAVQAYEQYF.